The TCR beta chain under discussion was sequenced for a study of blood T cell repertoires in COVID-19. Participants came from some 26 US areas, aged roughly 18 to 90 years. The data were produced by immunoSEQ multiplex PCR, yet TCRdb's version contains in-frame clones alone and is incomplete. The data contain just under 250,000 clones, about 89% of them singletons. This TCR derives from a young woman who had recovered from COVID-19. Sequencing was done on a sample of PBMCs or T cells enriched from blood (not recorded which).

The CDR3 DNA is TGTGCCAGTAGTCCCAGACAGGGGAGGAATGGCTACACCTTC. Protein: CASSPRQGRNGYTF. This chain connects TRBV19 to TRBJ1-2; 8 nucleotides line up with TRBD1. The J segment lost 6 bases and the V segment lost 5 bases, leaving 8 bases of the junction unmatched. Germline lookup yields CDR1 LNHDA and CDR2 SQIVND (reference sequence). The CDR3 extends over 14 amino acids.